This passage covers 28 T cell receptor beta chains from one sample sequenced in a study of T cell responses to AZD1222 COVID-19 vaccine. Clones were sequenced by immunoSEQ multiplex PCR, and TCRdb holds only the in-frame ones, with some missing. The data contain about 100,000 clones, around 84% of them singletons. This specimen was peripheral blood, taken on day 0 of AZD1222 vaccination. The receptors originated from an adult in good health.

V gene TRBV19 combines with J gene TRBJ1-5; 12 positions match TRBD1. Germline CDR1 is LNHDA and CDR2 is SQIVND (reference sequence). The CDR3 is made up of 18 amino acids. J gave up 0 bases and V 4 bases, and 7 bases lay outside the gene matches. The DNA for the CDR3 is TGTGCCAGTAGTAGGGGACAGGGGGCAGTACTTAGCAATCAGCCCCAGCATTTT. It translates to CASSRGQGAVLSNQPQHF. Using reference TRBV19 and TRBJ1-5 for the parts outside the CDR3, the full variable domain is DGGITQSPKYLFRKEGQNVTLSCEQNLNHDAMYWYRQDPGQGLRLIYYSQIVNDFQKGDIAEGYSVSREKKESFPLTVTSAQKNPTAFYLCASSRGQGAVLSNQPQHFGDGTRLSIL.

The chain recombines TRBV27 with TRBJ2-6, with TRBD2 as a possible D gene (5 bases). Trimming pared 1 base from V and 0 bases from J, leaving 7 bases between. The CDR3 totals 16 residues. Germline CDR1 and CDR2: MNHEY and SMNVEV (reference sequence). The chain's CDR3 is CASSLLGSSGANVLTF. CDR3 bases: TGTGCCAGCAGTTTATTAGGGAGCTCTGGGGCCAACGTCCTGACTTTC.

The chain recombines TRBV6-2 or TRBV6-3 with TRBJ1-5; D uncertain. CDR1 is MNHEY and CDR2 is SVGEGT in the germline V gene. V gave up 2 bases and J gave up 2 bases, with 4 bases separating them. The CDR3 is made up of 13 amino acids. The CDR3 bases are TGTGCCAGCAGTTACCAAGGCAATCAGCCCCAGCATTTT. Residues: CASSYQGNQPQHF.

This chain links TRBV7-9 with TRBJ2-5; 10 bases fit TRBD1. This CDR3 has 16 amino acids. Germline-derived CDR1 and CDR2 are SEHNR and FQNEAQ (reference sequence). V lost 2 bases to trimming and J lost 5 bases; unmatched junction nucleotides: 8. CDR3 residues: CASSLLGDRGQETQYF. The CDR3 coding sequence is TGTGCCAGCAGCTTATTAGGGGACAGGGGCCAGGAGACCCAGTACTTC.

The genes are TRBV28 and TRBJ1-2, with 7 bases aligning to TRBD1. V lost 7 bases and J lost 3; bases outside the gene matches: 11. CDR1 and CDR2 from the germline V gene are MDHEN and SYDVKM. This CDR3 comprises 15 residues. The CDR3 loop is CASTSYRGTDYGYTF. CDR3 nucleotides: TGTGCCAGCACCTCATACAGGGGAACGGACTATGGCTACACCTTC.

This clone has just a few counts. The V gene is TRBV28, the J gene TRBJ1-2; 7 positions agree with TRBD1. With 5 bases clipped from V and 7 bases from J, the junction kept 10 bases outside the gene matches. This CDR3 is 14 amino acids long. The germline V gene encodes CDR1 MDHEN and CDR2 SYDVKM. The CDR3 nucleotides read TGTGCCAGCAGTCCCAATCAGGGGGTAGCTGGCTACACCTTC. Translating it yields CASSPNQGVAGYTF.

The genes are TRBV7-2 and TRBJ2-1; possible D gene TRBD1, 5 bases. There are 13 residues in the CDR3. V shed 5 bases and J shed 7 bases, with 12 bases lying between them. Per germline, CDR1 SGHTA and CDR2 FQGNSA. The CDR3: CASSIGALNEQFF. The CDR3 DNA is TGTGCCAGCAGCATTGGGGCGTTGAATGAGCAGTTCTTC.

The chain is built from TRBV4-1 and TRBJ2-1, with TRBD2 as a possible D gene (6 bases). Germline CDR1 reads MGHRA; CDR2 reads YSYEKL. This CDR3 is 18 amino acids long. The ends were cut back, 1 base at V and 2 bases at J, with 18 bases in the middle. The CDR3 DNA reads TGCGCCAGCAGCCAAGCAAAGGGGACTTACAGTCCCTACAATGAGCAGTTCTTC. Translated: CASSQAKGTYSPYNEQFF.

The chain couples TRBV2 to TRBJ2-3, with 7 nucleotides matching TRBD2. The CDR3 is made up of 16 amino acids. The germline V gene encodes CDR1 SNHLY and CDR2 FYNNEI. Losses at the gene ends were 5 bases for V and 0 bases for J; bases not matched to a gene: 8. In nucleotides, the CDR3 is TGTGCCAGCAGTCTGATAGCGGGCGCCAGCACAGATACGCAGTATTTT. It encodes CASSLIAGASTDTQYF.

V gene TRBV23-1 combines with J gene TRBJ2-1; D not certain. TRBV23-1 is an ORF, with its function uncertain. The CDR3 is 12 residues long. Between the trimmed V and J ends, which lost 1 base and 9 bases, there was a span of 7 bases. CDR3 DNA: TGCGCCAGCAGTCAATGGGTTTTTGAGCAGTTCTTC. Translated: CASSQWVFEQFF.

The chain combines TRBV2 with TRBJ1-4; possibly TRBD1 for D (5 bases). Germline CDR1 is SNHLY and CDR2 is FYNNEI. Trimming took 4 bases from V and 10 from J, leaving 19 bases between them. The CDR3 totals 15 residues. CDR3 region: CASSAPRAGLGKLFF. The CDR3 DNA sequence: TGTGCCAGCAGTGCGCCGAGGGCAGGGCTGGGAAAACTGTTTTTT.

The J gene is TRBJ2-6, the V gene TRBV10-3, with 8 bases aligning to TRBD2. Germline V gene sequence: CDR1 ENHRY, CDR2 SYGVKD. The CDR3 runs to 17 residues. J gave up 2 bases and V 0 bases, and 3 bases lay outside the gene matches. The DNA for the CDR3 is TGTGCCATCAGTGAGTCTATCGGGGGGGCTGGGGCCAACGTCCTGACTTTC. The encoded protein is CAISESIGGAGANVLTF.

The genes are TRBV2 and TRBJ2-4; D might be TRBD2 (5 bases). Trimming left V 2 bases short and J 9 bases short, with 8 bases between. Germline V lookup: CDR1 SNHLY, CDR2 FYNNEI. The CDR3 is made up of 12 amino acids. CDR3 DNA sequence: TGTGCCAGCAGTGAAAGTGGAGGCATTCAGTACTTC. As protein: CASSESGGIQYF.

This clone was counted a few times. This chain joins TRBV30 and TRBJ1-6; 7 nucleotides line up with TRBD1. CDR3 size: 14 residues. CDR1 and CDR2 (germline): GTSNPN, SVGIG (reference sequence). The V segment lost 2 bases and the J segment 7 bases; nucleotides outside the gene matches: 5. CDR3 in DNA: TGTGCCTGGAGTCTGGGGACAGAGAATTCACCCCTCCACTTT. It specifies CAWSLGTENSPLHF. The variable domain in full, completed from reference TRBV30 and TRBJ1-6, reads SQTIHQWPATLVQPVGSPLSLECTVEGTSNPNLYWYRQAAGRGLQLLFYSVGIGQISSEVPQNLSASRPQDRQFILSSKKLLLSDSGFYLCAWSLGTENSPLHFGNGTRLTVT.

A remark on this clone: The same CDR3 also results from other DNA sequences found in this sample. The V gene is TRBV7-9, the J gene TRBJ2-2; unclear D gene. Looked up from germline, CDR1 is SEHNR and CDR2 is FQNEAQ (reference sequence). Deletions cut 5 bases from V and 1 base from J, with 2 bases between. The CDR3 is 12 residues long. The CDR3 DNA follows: TGTGCCAGCAGCCTGAACACCGGGGAGCTGTTTTTT. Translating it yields CASSLNTGELFF.

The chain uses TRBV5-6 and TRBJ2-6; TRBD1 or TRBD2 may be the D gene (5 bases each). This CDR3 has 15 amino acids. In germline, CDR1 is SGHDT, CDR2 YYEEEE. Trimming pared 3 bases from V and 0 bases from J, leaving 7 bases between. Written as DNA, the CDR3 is TGTGCCAGCAGCTGGGGGATCTCTGGGGCCAACGTCCTGACTTTC. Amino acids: CASSWGISGANVLTF.

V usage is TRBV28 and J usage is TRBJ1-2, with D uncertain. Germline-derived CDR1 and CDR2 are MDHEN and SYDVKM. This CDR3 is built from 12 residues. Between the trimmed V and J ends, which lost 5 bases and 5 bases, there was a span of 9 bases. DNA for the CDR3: TGTGCCAGCAGTCCCTCGTCGTATGGCTACACCTTC. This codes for CASSPSSYGYTF.

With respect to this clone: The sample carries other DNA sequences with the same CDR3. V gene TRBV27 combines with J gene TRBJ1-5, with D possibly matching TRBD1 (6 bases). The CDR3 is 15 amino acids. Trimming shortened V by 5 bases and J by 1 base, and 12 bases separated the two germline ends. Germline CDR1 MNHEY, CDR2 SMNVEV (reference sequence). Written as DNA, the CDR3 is TGTGCCAGCAGTCTTAACGGACAGAGCAATCAGCCCCAGCATTTT. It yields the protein CASSLNGQSNQPQHF.

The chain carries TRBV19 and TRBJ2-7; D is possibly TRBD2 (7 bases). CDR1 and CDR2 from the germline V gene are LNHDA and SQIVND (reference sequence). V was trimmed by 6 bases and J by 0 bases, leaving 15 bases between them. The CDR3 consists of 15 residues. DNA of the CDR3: TGTGCCAGTAGCTTGGGGGCTAGCGGCTCCTACGAGCAGTACTTC. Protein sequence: CASSLGASGSYEQYF.

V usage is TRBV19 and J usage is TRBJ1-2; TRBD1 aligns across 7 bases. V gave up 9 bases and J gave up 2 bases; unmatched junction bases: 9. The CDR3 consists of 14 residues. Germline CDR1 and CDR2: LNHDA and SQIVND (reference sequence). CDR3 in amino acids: CASWDRAGNYGYTF. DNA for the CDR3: TGTGCCAGCTGGGACAGAGCTGGAAACTATGGCTACACCTTC.

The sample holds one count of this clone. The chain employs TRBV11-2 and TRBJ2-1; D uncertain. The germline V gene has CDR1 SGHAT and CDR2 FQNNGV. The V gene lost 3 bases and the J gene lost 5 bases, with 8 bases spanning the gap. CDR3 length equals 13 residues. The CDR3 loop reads CASSLGRHNEQFF. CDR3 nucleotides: TGTGCCAGCAGCTTGGGAAGGCACAATGAGCAGTTCTTC.

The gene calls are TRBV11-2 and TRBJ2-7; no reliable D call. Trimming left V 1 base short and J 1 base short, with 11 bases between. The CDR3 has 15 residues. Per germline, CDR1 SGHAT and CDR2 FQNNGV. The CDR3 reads CASSLGVQESYEQYF. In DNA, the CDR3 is TGTGCCAGCAGCTTAGGGGTCCAGGAATCCTACGAGCAGTACTTC.

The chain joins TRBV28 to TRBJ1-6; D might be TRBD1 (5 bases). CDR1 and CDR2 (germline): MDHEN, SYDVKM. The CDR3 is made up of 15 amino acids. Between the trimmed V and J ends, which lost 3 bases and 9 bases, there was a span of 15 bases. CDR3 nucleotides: TGTGCCAGCAGTTTCGGACACACAAGGATTTCACCCCTCCACTTT. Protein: CASSFGHTRISPLHF.

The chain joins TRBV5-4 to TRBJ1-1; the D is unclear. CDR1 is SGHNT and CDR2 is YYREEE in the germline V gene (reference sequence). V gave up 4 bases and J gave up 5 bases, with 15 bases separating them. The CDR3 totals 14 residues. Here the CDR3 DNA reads TGTGCCAGCAGCAGCTTGGTGGGAGGGACTGAAGCTTTCTTT. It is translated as CASSSLVGGTEAFF.

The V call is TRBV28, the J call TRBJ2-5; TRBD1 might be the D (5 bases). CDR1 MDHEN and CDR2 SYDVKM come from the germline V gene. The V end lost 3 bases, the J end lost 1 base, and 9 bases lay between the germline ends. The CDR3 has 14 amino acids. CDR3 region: CASSLGQTQETQYF. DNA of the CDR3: TGTGCCAGCAGTTTGGGGCAAACCCAAGAGACCCAGTACTTC.

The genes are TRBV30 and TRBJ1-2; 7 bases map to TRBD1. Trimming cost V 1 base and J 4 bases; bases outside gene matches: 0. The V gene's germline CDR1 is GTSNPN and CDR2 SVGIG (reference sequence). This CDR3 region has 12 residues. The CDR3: CAWSGDSYGYTF. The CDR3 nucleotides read TGTGCCTGGAGTGGGGACAGCTATGGCTACACCTTC.

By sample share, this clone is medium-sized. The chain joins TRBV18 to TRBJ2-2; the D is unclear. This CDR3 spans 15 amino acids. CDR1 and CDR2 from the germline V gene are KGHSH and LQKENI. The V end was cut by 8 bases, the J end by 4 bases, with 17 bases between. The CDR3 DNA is TGTGCCAGCCTACGGGCTGTACCTAGCACCGGGGAGCTGTTTTTT. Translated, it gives CASLRAVPSTGELFF.

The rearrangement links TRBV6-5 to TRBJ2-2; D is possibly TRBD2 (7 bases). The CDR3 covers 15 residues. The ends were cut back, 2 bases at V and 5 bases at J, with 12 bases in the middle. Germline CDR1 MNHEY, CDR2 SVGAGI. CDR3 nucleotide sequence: TGTGCCAGCAGTTACCGGACTAGGGGGACCGGGGAGCTGTTTTTT. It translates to CASSYRTRGTGELFF.